This TCR beta chain came from a study of blood T cell repertoires in COVID-19. On the study more broadly: Nucleic acid was either cDNA or gDNA, and it came from T cells, B-cell-depleted T cells, or PBMCs.

The method was immunoSEQ multiplex PCR; TCRdb's version includes in-frame clones alone and lacks a portion of them. The data hold approximately 140,000 clones, with 87% observed a single time. Participants, about 18 to 90 years old, spanned some 23 US areas. The junction had 11 bases not matched to a gene; V was cut back by 4 bases and J by 4 bases. The V gene's germline CDR1 is SGHNT and CDR2 YYREEE (reference sequence). CDR3 length equals 16 residues. The source material was PBMCs or T cells enriched from blood (not recorded which). This receptor was obtained from a woman aged 40-49 years who had been exposed to COVID-19. This rearrangement joins TRBV5-4 to TRBJ1-1; the match to TRBD1 covers 9 bases. CDR3 sequence reads: CASSRTGGAGGTEAFF. CDR3 nucleotide sequence: TGTGCCAGCAGCAGAACAGGGGGCGCCGGGGGCACTGAAGCTTTCTTT.